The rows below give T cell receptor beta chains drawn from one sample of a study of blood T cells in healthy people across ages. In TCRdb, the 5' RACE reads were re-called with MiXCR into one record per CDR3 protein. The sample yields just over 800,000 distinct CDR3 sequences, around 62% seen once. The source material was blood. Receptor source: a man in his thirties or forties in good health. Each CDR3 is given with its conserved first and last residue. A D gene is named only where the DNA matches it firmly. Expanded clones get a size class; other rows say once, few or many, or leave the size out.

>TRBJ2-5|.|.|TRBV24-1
CATSGPPEQETQYF
TGTGCCACCAGTGGCCCCCCGGAACAAGAGACCCAGTACTTC
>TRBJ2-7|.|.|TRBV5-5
CASSLARQPLHEQYF
TGTGCCAGCAGCTTGGCCCGGCAGCCCCTCCACGAGCAGTACTTC
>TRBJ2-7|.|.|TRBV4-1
CASSQDAAGVSYEQYF
TGCGCCAGCAGCCAAGATGCGGCAGGGGTCTCCTACGAGCAGTACTTC
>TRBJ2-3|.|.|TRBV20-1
CSARDGPSGTDTQYF
TGCAGTGCTAGAGATGGGCCTAGCGGCACAGATACGCAGTATTTT
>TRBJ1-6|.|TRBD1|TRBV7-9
CASSLVYRGSDNSPLHF
TGTGCCAGCAGCTTAGTTTACAGGGGCTCAGATAATTCACCCCTCCACTTT
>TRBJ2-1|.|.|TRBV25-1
CASSEYGGRNSYNEQFF
TGTGCCAGCAGTGAATATGGGGGCAGAAACTCCTACAATGAGCAGTTCTTC
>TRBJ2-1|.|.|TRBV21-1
CASSLHRGDNEQFF
TGTGCCAGCAGCCTCCACAGGGGGGACAATGAGCAGTTCTTC
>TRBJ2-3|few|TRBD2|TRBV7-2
CASSPQWLAGGTDTQYF
TGTGCCAGCAGCCCGCAGTGGCTAGCGGGGGGAACAGATACGCAGTATTTT
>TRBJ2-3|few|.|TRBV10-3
CATTTDPTDTQYF
TGTGCCACCACGACTGATCCCACAGATACGCAGTATTTT
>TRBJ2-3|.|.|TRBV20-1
CSASLGRSSTDTQYF
TGCAGTGCTAGCTTAGGCCGGTCTAGCACAGATACGCAGTATTTT
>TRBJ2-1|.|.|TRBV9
CASSQPGRHAGNEQFF
TGTGCCAGCAGCCAACCGGGCCGCCATGCTGGGAATGAGCAGTTCTTC
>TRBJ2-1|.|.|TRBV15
CATSRDLGGEQFF
TGTGCCACCAGCAGAGATTTGGGAGGCGAGCAGTTCTTC
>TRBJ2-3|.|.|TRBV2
CASIRSTDTQYF
TGTGCCAGCATACGGAGCACAGATACGCAGTATTTT
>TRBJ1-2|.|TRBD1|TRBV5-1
CASSFRPGTAYGYTF
TGCGCCAGCAGCTTTCGCCCCGGGACAGCCTATGGCTACACCTTC
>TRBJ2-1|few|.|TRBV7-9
CASSLTGTFYNEQFF
TGTGCCAGCAGCTTAACAGGGACCTTTTACAATGAGCAGTTCTTC
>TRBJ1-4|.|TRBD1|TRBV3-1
CASSQFRTGTDEKLFF
TGTGCCAGCAGCCAATTTCGGACAGGGACGGATGAAAAACTGTTTTTT
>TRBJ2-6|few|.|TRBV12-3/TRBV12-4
CASGTVSGANVLTF
TGTGCCAGCGGGACGGTCTCTGGGGCCAACGTCCTGACTTTC
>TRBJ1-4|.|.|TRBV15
CATSTKTVGKLFF
TGTGCCACCAGCACCAAGACAGTAGGCAAACTGTTTTTT
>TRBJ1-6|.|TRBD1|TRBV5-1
CASSAGQDNSPLHF
TGCGCCAGCAGCGCCGGACAGGATAATTCACCCCTCCACTTT
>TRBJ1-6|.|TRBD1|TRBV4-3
CAGSLGQGNSPLHF
TGCGCCGGCAGCTTGGGACAGGGCAATTCACCCCTCCACTTT
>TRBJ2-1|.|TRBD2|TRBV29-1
CSVETGGPVEQFF
TGCAGCGTTGAGACGGGGGGGCCAGTTGAGCAGTTCTTC
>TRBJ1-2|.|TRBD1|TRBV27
CASSLWTGSNYGYTF
TGTGCCAGCAGTTTATGGACAGGAAGCAACTATGGCTACACCTTC
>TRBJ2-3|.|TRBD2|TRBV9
CASSVDSGEASSTDTQYF
TGTGCCAGCAGCGTAGACAGCGGGGAGGCGTCTAGCACAGATACGCAGTATTTT